What follows describes a single T cell receptor beta chain. This sample stems from a study of early T cells in non-severe SARS-CoV-2 infection. CDR3 length: 16 amino acids. Trimming removed 0 bases from V and 10 bases from J; junction bases left unmatched: 12. The germline V gene encodes CDR1 MNHEY and CDR2 SVGEGT. TCRdb called the 5' RACE reads again in MiXCR, with one record for every CDR3 protein. In the table there are 75,000 to 100,000 distinct CDR3 sequences, 14% to 15% of which are singletons. The chain uses TRBV6-2 or TRBV6-3 and TRBJ2-1; 7 nucleotides agree with TRBD1. This sequence originates from an adult who was a healthcare worker with PCR-confirmed SARS-CoV-2 infection or an uninfected control (not recorded which). The source material was whole blood. The CDR3 DNA reads TGTGCCAGCAGTTACTCGGGGGCGAGGGGGCGCTGGGAGCAGTTCTTC. Its translation: CASSYSGARGRWEQFF.